This T cell receptor beta chain was obtained from a study of control samples from healthy donors and cancer patients. Clones were sequenced by immunoSEQ multiplex PCR, and TCRdb holds only the in-frame ones, with some missing. The repertoire includes tens of thousands of clones, around 84% of them detected once, and around 16% sits in the top ten. CDR1 is SGHDT, CDR2 YYEEEE, per germline. V gave up 1 base and J gave up 3 bases, with 8 bases separating them. The CDR3 length is 13 residues. The sequencing input was blood. This receptor was identified in a man aged 45 to 65 in good health. The V call is TRBV5-6, the J call TRBJ2-7, with D unresolved. The CDR3 DNA follows: TGTGCCAGCAGCTTGCCCGAGAACTACGAGCAGTACTTC. Translated: CASSLPENYEQYF.